This TCR beta chain stems from a study of PD-1 blockade in classical Hodgkin lymphoma. Study-level information: On a schedule of every 2 weeks, patients received nivolumab 3 mg/kg intravenously. Whole-study results and caveats: Complete responders started with a diversity level that resembled newly diagnosed patients at baseline. Among the patients, those starting nivolumab under 1 year after ASCT were excluded.

Remarks on this clone: Its cognate antigen is unknown.

The table came from immunoSEQ multiplex PCR; TCRdb's copy has only in-frame clones and leaves some out. The sample carries 99,000 or so clones, roughly 89% recorded once. Indicated time point: cycle 4 day 1 (C4D1), after 6 weeks of nivolumab. All patients experienced relapse after autologous stem cell transplantation, and brentuximab vedotin exposure was variable. This CDR3 contains 16 residues. The germline V gene encodes CDR1 SGHDN and CDR2 FVKESK. J was trimmed by 4 bases and V by 4 bases; bases with no gene match: 5. Here the sequenced sample was peripheral blood mononuclear cells (PBMCs), taken before the fourth cycle of nivolumab. J is TRBJ2-3 and V is TRBV14, with 13 nucleotides matching TRBD2. This TCR was sampled from a human donor with classical Hodgkin lymphoma. CDR3 residues: CASSLLGLAGADTQYF. CDR3 nucleotide sequence: TGTGCCAGCAGCCTACTAGGACTAGCGGGAGCAGATACGCAGTATTTT.